This T cell receptor beta chain was captured in a study of blood T cell repertoires in COVID-19 (TCRdb year 2020). Background on the whole study: Collaborator samples came from the United States, Italy and Spain and covered acute and convalescent phases of COVID-19. Where HLA class I and class II types were available, the types were taken from metadata supplied by the sample provider, not from assay-based typing. Samples were obtained from the ongoing ImmuneRACE study (first 160 participants) and from 1,000 to 1,500 subjects provided by 6 global collaborators. The dataset comprised deeply sampled blood TCRbeta repertoires from subjects exposed to, actively infected with, or recovered from COVID-19. The repertoires were released in a freely available public database intended as a resource for research on the immune response to SARS-CoV-2. Nearly every sample came with metadata listing a de-identified subject ID, COVID-19 status, age in years and sex. The prospective study material was composed of cDNA or gDNA derived from T cells, B-cell-depleted T cells, or PBMCs.

About this clone: It lacks a known antigen. The record has no base qualities; no much larger clone is one base away.

TCRbeta CDR3 regions were amplified from genomic DNA using the immunoSEQ Assay, a bias-controlled multiplex PCR. In the original analysis: Within the assay, amplification of reference gene primers was used to estimate how many nucleated cells each sample contained. Sequence reads were collapsed and filtered to measure the absolute abundance of every unique TCRbeta CDR3 rearrangement. For each sample, productive Simpson clonality was calculated by taking the square root of Simpson's diversity index across productive rearrangements. The immuneACCESS repertoire file appears here via TCRdb, limited to in-frame rearrangements. These files lack a portion of the clones; in checked studies, under half of the deficit traces to unresolved V genes, and the cause of the others is not known. Clone size and V and J calls were adopted from that table, with D and trimming inferred from the DNA. This sample lists around 150,000 clones; 65% to 90% were detected once. The ten biggest clones cover roughly 8.2% of the sample.

The collaborating institutions used their own protocols to collect whole blood in K2EDTA tubes. Collaborator samples were shipped for TCRbeta analysis as frozen whole blood, isolated PBMCs, or DNA extracted from either sample type. The CDR3 contains 14 residues, cysteine and phenylalanine counted. The only DNA kept is the CDR3, 42 bases in frame from the first base. CDR1 and CDR2 are drawn from the germline V gene (reference sequence): MNHEY, SMNVEV. V is clipped by 5 bases and J by 7 bases, and the sequence between their germline boundaries is 17 bases long. The research as a whole found: Clinical and demographic metadata were provided uncurated, with the amount varying by source and participant.

Recombination connected TRBV27 to TRBJ1-2, with a tentative D gene TRBD1 over 6 matching bases. Sequenced: peripheral blood. This sequence was found in a man between 60 and 75 years old with acute or convalescent COVID-19. The nucleotides are TGTGCCAGCAGTATAAACAGGGATTTGGGTGGCTACACCTTC. This sequence encodes CASSINRDLGGYTF.